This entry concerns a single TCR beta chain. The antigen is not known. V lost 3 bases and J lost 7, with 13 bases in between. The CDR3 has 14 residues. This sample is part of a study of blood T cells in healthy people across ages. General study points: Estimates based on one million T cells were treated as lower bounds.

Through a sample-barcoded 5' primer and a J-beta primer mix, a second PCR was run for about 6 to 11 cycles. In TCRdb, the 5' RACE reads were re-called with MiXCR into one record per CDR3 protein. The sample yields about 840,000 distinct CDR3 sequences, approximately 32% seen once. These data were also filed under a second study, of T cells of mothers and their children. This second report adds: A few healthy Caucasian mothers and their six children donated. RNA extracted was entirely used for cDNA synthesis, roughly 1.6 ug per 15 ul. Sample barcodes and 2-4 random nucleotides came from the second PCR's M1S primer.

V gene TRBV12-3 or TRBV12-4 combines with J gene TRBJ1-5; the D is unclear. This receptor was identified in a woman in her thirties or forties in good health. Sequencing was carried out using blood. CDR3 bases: TGTGCCAGCAGTTTGAGAGGGTATGACCAGCCCCAGCATTTT. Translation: CASSLRGYDQPQHF.